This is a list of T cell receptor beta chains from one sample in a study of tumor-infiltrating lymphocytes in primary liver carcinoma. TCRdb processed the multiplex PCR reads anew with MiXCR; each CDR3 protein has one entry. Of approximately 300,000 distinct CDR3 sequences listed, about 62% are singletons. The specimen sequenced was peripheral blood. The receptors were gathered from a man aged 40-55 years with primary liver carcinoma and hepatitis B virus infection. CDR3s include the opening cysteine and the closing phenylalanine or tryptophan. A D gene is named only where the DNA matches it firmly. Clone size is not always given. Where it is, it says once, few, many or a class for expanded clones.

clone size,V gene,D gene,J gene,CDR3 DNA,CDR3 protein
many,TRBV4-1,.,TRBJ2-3,TGCGCCAGCAGCCAAGAGGGCGTTGAACGGGACTGGGGAGATACGCAGTATTTT,CASSQEGVERDWGDTQYF
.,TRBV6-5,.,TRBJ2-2,TGTGCCAGTAGCCGTAGCAGAGTCACCGAGGAGCTGTTTTTT,CASSRSRVTEELFF
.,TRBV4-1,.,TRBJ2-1,TGCACCAGCAGCCAAGATCCGTCTAGCTCCTACAATGAGCAGTTCTTC,CTSSQDPSSSYNEQFF
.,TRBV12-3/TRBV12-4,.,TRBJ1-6,TGTGCCAGCAGGGAGGTTGGGGATTCACCCCTCCACTTT,CASREVGDSPLHF
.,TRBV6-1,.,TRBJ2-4,TGTGCCAGCAGTGAGTGGGGGAACATTCAGTACTTC,CASSEWGNIQYF
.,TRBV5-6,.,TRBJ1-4,TGTGCCAGCAGCTTGCTTAGTGCAACTAATGAAAAACTGTTTTTT,CASSLLSATNEKLFF
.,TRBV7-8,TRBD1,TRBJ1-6,TGTGCCAGCAGCTTAGCGCAGTGGACAGGGAAGTCACCCCTCCACTTT,CASSLAQWTGKSPLHF
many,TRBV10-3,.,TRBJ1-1,TGTGCCTCTTCGGGCAGTACCATGAACACTGAAGCTTTCTTT,CASSGSTMNTEAFF
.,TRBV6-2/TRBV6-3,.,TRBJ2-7,TGTGCCGGGTCGGTGGGCTACGAGCTGTACTTC,CAGSVGYELYF
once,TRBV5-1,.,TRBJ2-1,TGCGCCAGCAGCTTGGGCCAGGACTCCTACAATGAGCAGTTCTTC,CASSLGQDSYNEQFF
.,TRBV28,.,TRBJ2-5,TGTGCCAGCAGTTTATGGACAGGACAAGAGACCCAGTACTTC,CASSLWTGQETQYF
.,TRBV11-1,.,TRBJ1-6,TGTGCTAGCAGTTGGATGTCCGGGGATTCACCCCTCCACTTT,CASSWMSGDSPLHF
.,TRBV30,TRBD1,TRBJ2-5,TGTGCCTGGAGTACAGGGGGCACAAGCGAGACCCAGTGCTTC,CAWSTGGTSETQCF
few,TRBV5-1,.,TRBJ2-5,TGCGCCAGCAGCCCGCAGTTCCAAGAGACCCAGTACTTC,CASSPQFQETQYF
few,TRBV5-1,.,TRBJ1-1,TGCGCCAGCAGTTTGGGACGACGGGACTTGATGAACACTGAAGCTTTCTTT,CASSLGRRDLMNTEAFF
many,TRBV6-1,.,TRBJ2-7,TGTGCCAGCAGTGAAGCTTTCGGGGGCTACGAGCAGTACTTC,CASSEAFGGYEQYF
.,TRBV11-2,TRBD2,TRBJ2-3,TGTGCCAGCAGCTCCCCGGGACTAGACTTGAATACGCAGTATTTT,CASSSPGLDLNTQYF
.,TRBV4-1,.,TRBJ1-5,TGCGCCAGCAGCCACCCAGGCAATCAGCCCGAGCATTTT,CASSHPGNQPEHF
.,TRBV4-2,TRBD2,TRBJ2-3,TGTGCCAGTAGCGGAGGAGCGGGAGCCGGGACACATACGCAGTATTTT,CASSGGAGAGTHTQYF
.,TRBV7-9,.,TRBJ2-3,TGTGCCAGCAGCTTGCTAGCCGCCACAGATACGCAGTATTTT,CASSLLAATDTQYF
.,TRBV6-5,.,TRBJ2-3,TGTGCCAGCAGTTGCTCGGGGGCGACAACAGATACGCAGTATTTT,CASSCSGATTDTQYF
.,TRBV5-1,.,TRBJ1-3,TGCGCCAGCAGCTTGGCCGTAGATGGAAACACCATATATTTT,CASSLAVDGNTIYF
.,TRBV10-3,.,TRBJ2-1,TGTGCCATCTGTGGGGGGAACTTACAGGGGAATGAGCAGTTCTTC,CAICGGNLQGNEQFF
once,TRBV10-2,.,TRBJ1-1,TGCGCCAGCAGTTTTAGGGGGAACATCGAAGCTTTCTTT,CASSFRGNIEAFF
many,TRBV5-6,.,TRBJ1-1,TGTGCCAGCAGCTTAACTCCGACGGGCATGAACACTGAAGCTTTCTTT,CASSLTPTGMNTEAFF
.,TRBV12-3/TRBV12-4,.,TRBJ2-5,TGTGCCAGCAGCCCCCGAGACCCTCGGTGGGAGACCCAGAACTTC,CASSPRDPRWETQNF
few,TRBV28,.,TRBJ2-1,TGTGCCAGCAGTTTTATAGTAAATGAGCAGTTCTTC,CASSFIVNEQFF
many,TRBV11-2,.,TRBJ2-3,TGTGCCAGCAGCGCGGATCGGATTACGCAGTATTTT,CASSADRITQYF
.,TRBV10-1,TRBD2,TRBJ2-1,TGCACCAGCAGTGAGTCGGTAGCGGGGGGGCCAAGGAATGAGCAGTTCTTC,CTSSESVAGGPRNEQFF
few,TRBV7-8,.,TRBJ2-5,TGTGCCAGCAGCCCGCCGACAGAAAGTCCAGAGACCCAGTACTTC,CASSPPTESPETQYF
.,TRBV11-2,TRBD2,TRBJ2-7,TGTGCCAGCAGCAGGGGGACTAGTGGGAGAAACGAGCAGTATTTC,CASSRGTSGRNEQYF
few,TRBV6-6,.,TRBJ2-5,TGTGCCAGCAGTTACAAGGGCGAGCAAGAGACCCAGTACTTC,CASSYKGEQETQYF
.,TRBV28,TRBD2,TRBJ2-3,TGTGCCAGCAGTTTAACCCTAGCGGAGACTAGCACAGATACGCAGTATTTT,CASSLTLAETSTDTQYF